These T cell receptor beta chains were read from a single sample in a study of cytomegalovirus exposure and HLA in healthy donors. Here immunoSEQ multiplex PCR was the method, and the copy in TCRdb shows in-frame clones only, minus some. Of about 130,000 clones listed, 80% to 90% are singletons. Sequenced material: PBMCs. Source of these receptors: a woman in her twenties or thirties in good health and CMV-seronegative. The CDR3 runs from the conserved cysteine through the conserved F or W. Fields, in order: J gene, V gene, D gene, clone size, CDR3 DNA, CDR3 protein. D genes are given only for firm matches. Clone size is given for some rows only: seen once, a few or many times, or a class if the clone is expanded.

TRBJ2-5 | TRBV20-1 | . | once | TGCAGTGGACACTACCAAGAGACCCAGTACTTC | CSGHYQETQYF
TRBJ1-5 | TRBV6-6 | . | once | TGTGCCAGCAGTTTAGCAAATCAGCCCCAGCATTTT | CASSLANQPQHF
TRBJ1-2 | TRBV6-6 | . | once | TGTGCCAGCAGTCCAGCTAACTATGGCTACACCTTC | CASSPANYGYTF
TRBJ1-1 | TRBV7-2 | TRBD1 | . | TGTGCCAGCAGTCCACAGGGGTTGGCTGAAGCTTTCTTT | CASSPQGLAEAFF
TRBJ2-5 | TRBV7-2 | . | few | TGTGCCAGCAGCTCACAACGGGATTATCAAGAGACCCAGTACTTC | CASSSQRDYQETQYF
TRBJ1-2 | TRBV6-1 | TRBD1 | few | TGTGCCAGCACCGCCACCACAGGGGTGGGGGGCTACACCTTC | CASTATTGVGGYTF
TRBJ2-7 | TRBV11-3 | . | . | TGTGCCAGCAGCTTGGGAGTTCCCGAGCAGTACTTC | CASSLGVPEQYF
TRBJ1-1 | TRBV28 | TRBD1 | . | TGTGCCAGCAGCTCAGGGGGCGCGAACACTGAAGCTTTCTTT | CASSSGGANTEAFF
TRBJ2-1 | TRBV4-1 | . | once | TGCGCCAGCAGCCCAATAACTGGTGAGCAGTTCTTC | CASSPITGEQFF
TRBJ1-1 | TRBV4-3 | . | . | TGCGCCAGCAGCCAAGAGGGCAGGGAATATACTGAAGCTTTCTTT | CASSQEGREYTEAFF
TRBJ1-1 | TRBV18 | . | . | TGTGCCAGCTCACTTGGGGGAGGAAACACTGAAGCTTTCTTT | CASSLGGGNTEAFF
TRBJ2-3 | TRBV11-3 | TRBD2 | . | TGTGCCAGCAGCTTTAGCGGGAGGGAGGCAGATACGCAGTATTTT | CASSFSGREADTQYF
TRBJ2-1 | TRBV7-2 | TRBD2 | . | TGTGCCAGCAGCCGAGCGGGGCAGGCCTCCTACAATGAGCAGTTCTTC | CASSRAGQASYNEQFF
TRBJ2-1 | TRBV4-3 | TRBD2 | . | TGCGCCAGCAGCCAAGAATTCGGGACTAGTGTACGGCGCAATGAGCAGTTCTTC | CASSQEFGTSVRRNEQFF
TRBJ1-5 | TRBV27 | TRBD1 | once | TGTGCCAGCAGTGATCGACAGGGGGTTAATGGCAATCAGCCCCAGCATTTT | CASSDRQGVNGNQPQHF
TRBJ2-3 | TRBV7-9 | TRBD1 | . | TGTTCCAGCAGCTCCGGGGATTGGTGGACAGGGGGCATAGATACGCAGTATTTT | CSSSSGDWWTGGIDTQYF
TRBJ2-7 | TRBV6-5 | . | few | TGTGCCAGCAGTTTTTCCCCCCCTTCTAGCTCCTACGAGCAGTACTTC | CASSFSPPSSSYEQYF
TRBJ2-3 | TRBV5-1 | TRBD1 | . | TGCGCCAGCAGCTCTACAGGGGTAGATACGCAGTATTTT | CASSSTGVDTQYF
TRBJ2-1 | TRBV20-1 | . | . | TGCAGTGTTACCAGATACAATGAGCAGTTCTTC | CSVTRYNEQFF
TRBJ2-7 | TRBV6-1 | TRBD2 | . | TGTGCCAGCGAGAGACTAGCGGGTGCCTACGAGCAGTACTTC | CASERLAGAYEQYF
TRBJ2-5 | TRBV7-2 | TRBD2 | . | TGTGCCAGCAGCTTAGTCGGGACTACCCACGCAGAGACCCAGTACTTC | CASSLVGTTHAETQYF
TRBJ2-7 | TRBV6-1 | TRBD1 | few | TGTGCCAGCAGTGACGGACAGGGTCGGGGCGAGCAGTACTTC | CASSDGQGRGEQYF
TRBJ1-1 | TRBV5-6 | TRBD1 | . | TGTGCCAGCTGTGCACTTACGACAGGGTTATATTCTGAAGCTTTCTTT | CASCALTTGLYSEAFF
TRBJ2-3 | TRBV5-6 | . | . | TGTGCCAGCAGCTTGGCCGTTGCAGATACGCAGTATTTT | CASSLAVADTQYF
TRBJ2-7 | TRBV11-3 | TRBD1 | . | TGTGCCAGCAGCGGTGGGGGACCCGGGACAGGCCTCTCCTACGAGCAGTACTTC | CASSGGGPGTGLSYEQYF
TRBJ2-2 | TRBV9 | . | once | TGTGCCAGCAGTCCCTACACCGGGGAGCTGTTTTTT | CASSPYTGELFF
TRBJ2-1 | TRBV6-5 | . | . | TGTGCCAGCAGTTATACCGGACAGGGACTAAATGAGCAGTTCTTC | CASSYTGQGLNEQFF
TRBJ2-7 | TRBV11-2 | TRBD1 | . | TGTGCCAGCAGCCTGGGACAGGGGGCAACCTACGAGCAGTACTTC | CASSLGQGATYEQYF
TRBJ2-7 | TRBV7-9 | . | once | TGTTCCAGCAGCCCTCGCAAAGGGGCAGGGGTCGACGAGCAGTACTTC | CSSSPRKGAGVDEQYF
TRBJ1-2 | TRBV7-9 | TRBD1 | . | TGTGCCAGCAGCCGGGCGCAGGGGGCGTTGGGTTTTAACTATGGCTACACCTTC | CASSRAQGALGFNYGYTF
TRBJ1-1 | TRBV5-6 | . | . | TGTGCCAGCAGCTTGGTGTGGAGTGAAGCTTTCTTT | CASSLVWSEAFF
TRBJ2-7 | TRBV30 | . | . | TGTGCCTGGGGGCCGGTTGGTAACGAGCAGTACTTC | CAWGPVGNEQYF
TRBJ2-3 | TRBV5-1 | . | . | TGCGCCAGCAGCCCGGCAGCGGGCACAGATACGCAGTATTTT | CASSPAAGTDTQYF
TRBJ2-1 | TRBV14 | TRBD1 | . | TGTGCCAGCAGCCCAATACCGGACAGGTACAATGAGCAGTTCTTC | CASSPIPDRYNEQFF
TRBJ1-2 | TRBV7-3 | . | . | TGTGCCAGCAGCCAAAACCCAGGGGTTGTGGATGGCTACACCTTC | CASSQNPGVVDGYTF
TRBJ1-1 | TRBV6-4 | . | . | TGTGCCAGCAGTGAAAAGGAGGGTGGGCTGATCGCTTTCTTT | CASSEKEGGLIAFF
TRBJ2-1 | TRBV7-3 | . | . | TGTGCCAGCAGCTTAAACTCAGGGAATGAGCAGTTCTTC | CASSLNSGNEQFF
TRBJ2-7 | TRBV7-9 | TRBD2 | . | TGTGCCAGTGCCCGGGGGGGCTACGAGCAGTACTTC | CASARGGYEQYF
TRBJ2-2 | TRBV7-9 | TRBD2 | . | TGTGCCAGCAGGAGTAAATCGGGACTAGCGGGGGGAACCGGGGAGCTGTTTTTT | CASRSKSGLAGGTGELFF
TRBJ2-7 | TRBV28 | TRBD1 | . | TGTGCCAGCAGTTTATTTAACCCGACAGGGGGCTACGAGCAGTACTTC | CASSLFNPTGGYEQYF
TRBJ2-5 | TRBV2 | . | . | TGTGCCAGCAGTGTCAGTCAGGGGTCATTTGAGACCCAGTACTTC | CASSVSQGSFETQYF
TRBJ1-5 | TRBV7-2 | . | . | TGTGCCAGCAGCTTATCGGAGAGAGGCAATCAGCCCCAGCATTTT | CASSLSERGNQPQHF
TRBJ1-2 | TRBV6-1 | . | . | TGCGCCAGCAGTGAAGCGGTGCAGGGCTATGGCTACACCTTC | CASSEAVQGYGYTF